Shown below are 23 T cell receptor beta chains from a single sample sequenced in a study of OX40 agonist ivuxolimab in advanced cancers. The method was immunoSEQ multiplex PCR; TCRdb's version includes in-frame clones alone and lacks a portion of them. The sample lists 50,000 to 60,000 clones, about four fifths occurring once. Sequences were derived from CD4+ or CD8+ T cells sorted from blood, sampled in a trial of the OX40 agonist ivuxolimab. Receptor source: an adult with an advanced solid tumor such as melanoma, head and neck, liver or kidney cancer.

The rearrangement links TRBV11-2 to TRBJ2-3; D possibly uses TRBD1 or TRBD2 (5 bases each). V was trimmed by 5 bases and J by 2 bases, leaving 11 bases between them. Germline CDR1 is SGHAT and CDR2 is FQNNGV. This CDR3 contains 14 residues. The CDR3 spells CASSPGQPTDTQYF. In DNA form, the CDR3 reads TGTGCCAGCAGCCCGGGGCAGCCCACAGATACGCAGTATTTT.

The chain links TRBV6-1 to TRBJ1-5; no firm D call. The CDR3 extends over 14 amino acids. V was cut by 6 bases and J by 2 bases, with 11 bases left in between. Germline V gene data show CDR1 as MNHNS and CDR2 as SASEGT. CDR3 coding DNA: TGTGCCAGCAGGTTTCGGCAGGGCAATCAGCCCCAGCATTTT. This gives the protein CASRFRQGNQPQHF.

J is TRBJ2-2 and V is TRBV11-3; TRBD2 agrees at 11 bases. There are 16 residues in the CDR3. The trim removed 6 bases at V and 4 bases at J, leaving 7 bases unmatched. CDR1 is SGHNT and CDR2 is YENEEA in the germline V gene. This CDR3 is CASRDSLAGGTGELFF. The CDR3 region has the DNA TGTGCCAGCAGGGACAGTCTAGCGGGAGGCACCGGGGAGCTGTTTTTT.

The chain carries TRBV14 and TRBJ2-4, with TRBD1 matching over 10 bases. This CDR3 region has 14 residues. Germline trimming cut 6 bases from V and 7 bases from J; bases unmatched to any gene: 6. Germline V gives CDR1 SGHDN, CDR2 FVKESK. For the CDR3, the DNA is TGTGCCAGCAGTCGGACAGGGGGGGATAACATTCAGTACTTC. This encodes CASSRTGGDNIQYF.

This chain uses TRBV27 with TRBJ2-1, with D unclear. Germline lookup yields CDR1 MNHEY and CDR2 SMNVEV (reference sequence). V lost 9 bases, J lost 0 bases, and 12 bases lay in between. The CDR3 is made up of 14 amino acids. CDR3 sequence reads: CASTLGSSYNEQFF. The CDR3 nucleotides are TGTGCCAGTACATTAGGTAGCTCCTACAATGAGCAGTTCTTC.

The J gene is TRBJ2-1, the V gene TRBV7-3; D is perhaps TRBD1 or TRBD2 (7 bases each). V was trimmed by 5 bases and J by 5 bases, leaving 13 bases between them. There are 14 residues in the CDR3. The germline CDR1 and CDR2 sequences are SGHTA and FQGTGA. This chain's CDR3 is CASSLQGRDNEQFF. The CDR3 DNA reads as TGTGCCAGCAGCCTACAGGGGAGGGACAATGAGCAGTTCTTC.

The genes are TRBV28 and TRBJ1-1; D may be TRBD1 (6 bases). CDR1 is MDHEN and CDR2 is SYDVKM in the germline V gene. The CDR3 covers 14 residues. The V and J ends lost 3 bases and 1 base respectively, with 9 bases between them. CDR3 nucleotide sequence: TGTGCCAGCAGTTTTTGGACAGAGAACACTGAAGCTTTCTTT. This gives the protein CASSFWTENTEAFF.

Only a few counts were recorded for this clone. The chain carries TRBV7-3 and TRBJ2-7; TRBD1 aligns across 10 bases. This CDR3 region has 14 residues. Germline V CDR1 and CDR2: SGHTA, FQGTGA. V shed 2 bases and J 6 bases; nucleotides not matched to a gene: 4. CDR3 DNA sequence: TGTGCCAGCAGCTTAGAGGGACAGGGGACCGAGCAGTACTTC. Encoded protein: CASSLEGQGTEQYF.

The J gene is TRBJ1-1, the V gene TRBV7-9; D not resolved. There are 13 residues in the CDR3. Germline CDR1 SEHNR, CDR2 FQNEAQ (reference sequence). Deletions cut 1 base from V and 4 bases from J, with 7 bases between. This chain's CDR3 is CASSLEGSTEAFF. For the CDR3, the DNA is TGTGCCAGCAGCTTAGAAGGGAGCACTGAAGCTTTCTTT.

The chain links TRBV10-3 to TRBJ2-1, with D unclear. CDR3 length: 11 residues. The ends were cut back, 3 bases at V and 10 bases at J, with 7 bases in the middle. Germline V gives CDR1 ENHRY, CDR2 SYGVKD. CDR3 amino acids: CAISEGLEQFF. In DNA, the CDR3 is TGTGCCATCAGTGAAGGGCTAGAGCAGTTCTTC.

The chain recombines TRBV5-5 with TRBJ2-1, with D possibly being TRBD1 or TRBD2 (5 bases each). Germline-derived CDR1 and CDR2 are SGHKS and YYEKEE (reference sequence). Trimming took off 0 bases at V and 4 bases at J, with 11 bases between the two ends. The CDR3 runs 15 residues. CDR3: CASSLGGVVYNEQFF. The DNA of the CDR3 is TGTGCCAGCAGCTTGGGAGGGGTGGTGTACAATGAGCAGTTCTTC.

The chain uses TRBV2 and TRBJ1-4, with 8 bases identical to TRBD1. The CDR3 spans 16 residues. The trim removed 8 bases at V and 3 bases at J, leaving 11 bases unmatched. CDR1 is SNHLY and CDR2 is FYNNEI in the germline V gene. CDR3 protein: CASSPTPGQANEKLFF. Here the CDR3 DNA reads TGTGCCAGCTCTCCCACTCCGGGACAGGCTAATGAAAAACTGTTTTTT.

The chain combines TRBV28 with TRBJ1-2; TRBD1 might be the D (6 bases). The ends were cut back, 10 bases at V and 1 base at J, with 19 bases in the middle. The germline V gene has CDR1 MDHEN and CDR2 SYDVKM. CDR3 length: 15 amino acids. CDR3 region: CATSADRNFNYGYTF. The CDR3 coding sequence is TGTGCCACCTCGGCGGACAGAAACTTTAACTATGGCTACACCTTC.

CDR3 residues: CASSVAGSFPYNEQFF. DNA for the CDR3: TGTGCCAGCAGCGTCGCGGGCAGTTTCCCTTACAATGAGCAGTTCTTC. V and J are TRBV9 and TRBJ2-1; a possible D gene is TRBD2 (5 bases). The CDR3 loop spans 16 amino acids. Germline loops: CDR1 SGDLS, CDR2 YYNGEE. Trimming shortened V by 2 bases and J by 4 bases, and 16 bases separated the two germline ends.

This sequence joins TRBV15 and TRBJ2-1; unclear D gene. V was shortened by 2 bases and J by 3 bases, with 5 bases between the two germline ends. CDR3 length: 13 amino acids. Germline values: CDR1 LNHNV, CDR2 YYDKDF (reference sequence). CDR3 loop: CATSRLVYNEQFF. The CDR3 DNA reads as TGTGCCACCAGCAGACTTGTCTACAATGAGCAGTTCTTC.

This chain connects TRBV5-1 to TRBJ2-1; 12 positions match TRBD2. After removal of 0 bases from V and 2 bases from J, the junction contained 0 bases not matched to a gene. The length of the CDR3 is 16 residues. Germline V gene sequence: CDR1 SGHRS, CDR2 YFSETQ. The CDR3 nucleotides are TGCGCCAGCAGCTTGGGACTAGCGGGAGCCTACAATGAGCAGTTCTTC. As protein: CASSLGLAGAYNEQFF.

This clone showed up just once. The CDR3 coding sequence is TGTGCCAGTAGTATAGGCCTCTTCGGCGAGCAGTACTTC. It is translated as CASSIGLFGEQYF. V is TRBV19 and J is TRBJ2-7; D unresolved. The CDR3 extends over 13 amino acids. Trimming removed 1 base from V and 6 bases from J, with 10 bases in between. The germline V gene has CDR1 LNHDA and CDR2 SQIVND (reference sequence).

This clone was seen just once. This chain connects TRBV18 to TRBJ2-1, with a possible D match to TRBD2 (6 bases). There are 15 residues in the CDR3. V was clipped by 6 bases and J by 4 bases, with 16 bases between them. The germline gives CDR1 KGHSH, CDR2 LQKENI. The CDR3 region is CASSPPETRYNEQFF. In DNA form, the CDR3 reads TGTGCCAGCTCGCCCCCGGAGACTAGATACAATGAGCAGTTCTTC.

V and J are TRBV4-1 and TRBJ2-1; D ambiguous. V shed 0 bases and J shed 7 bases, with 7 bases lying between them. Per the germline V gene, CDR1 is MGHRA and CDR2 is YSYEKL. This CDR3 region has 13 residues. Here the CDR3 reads CASSQEYRNEQFF. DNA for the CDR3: TGCGCCAGCAGCCAAGAGTATAGAAATGAGCAGTTCTTC.

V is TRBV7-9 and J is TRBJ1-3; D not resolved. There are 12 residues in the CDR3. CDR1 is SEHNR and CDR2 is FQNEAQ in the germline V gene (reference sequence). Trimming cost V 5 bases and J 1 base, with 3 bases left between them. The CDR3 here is CASSLSGNTIYF. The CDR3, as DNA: TGTGCCAGCAGCCTATCTGGAAACACCATATATTTT.

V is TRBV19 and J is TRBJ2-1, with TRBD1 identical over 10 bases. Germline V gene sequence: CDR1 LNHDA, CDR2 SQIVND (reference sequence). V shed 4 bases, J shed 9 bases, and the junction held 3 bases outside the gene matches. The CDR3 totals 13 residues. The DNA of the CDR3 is TGTGCCAGTAGTAAGGACAGGGGGAGTGAGCAGTTCTTC. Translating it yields CASSKDRGSEQFF.

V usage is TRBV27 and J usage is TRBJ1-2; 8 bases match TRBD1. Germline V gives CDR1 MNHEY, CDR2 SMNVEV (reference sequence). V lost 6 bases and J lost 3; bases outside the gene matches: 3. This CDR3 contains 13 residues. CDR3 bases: TGTGCCAGCAGCGGGACAGGCGACTATGGCTACACCTTC. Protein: CASSGTGDYGYTF.

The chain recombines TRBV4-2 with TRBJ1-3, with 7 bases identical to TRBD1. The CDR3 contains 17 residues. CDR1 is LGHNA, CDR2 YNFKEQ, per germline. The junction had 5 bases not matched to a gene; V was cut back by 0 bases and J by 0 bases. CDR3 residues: CASSQDPGGSSGNTIYF. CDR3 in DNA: TGTGCCAGCAGCCAAGACCCAGGGGGAAGCTCTGGAAACACCATATATTTT.